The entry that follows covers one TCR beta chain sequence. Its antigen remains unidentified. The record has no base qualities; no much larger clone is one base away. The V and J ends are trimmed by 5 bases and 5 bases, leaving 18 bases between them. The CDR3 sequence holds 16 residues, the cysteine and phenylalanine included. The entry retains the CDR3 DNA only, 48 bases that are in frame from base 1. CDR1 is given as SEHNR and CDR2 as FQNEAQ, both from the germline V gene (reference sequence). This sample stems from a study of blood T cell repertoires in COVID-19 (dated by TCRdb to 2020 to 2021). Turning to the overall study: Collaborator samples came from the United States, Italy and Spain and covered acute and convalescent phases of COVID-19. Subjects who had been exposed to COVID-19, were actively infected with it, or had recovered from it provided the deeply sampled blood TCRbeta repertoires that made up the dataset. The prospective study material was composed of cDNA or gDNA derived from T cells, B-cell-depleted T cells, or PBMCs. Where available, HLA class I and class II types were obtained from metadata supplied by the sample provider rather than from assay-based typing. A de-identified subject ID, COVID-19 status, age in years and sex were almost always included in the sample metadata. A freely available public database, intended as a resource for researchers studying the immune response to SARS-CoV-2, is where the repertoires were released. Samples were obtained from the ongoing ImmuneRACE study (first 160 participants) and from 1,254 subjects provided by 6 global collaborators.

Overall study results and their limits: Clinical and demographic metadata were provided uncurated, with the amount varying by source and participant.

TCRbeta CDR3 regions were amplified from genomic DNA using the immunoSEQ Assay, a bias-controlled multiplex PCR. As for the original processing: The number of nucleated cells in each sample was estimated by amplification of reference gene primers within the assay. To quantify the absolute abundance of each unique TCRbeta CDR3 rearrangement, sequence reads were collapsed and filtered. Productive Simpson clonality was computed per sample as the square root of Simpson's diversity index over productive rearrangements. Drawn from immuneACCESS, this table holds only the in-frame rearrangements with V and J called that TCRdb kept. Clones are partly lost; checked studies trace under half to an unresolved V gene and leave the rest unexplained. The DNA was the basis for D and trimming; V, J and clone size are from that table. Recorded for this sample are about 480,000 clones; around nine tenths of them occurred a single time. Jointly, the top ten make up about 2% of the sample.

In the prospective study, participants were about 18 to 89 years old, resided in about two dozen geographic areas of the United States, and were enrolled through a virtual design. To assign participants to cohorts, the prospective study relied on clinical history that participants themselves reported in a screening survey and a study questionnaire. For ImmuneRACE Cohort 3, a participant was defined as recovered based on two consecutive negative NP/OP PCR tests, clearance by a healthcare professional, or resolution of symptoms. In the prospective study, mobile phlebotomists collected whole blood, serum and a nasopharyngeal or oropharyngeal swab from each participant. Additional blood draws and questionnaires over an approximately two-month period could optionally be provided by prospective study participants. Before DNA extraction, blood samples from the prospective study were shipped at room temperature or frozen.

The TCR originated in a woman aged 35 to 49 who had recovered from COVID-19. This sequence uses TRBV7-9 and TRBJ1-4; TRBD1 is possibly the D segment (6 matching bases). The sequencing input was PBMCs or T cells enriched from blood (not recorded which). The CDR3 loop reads CASSHNVDRINEKLFF. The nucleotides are TGTGCCAGCAGCCATAATGTTGACAGGATAAATGAAAAACTGTTTTTT.